The sample holds a few counts of the clone carrying this TCR beta chain. Its antigen is unknown. This specimen belongs to a study of T cell repertoires in cytomegalovirus infection. Looked up from germline, CDR1 is SQVTM and CDR2 is ANQGSEA. The CDR3 totals 15 residues. J was trimmed by 1 base and V by 3 bases; bases with no gene match: 8. TCRdb re-called the reads with MiXCR, one entry per CDR3 protein. Counted here are approximately 100,000 distinct CDR3 sequences, about a quarter occurring once; the ten biggest clones make up roughly 43%. The study's findings and limits: Individuals carrying CMV plus the relevant HLA were identified by cumulative frequency of public TCR beta families. Ex vivo responses were dominated by HLA-C-restricted CMV-specific TCR beta clonotypes.

The rearrangement joins TRBV29-1 to TRBJ1-1, with TRBD1 matching 7 bases. The receptor was derived from a human donor in good health (CMV status not recorded). Some clones in this sample may be carry-over from other donors' samples. The sample comprised CD8+ T cells from PBMCs. CDR3 in DNA: TGCAGCGTTGACGGCAGGGGGGCCAGGAACACTGAAGCTTTCTTT. Translated, it gives CSVDGRGARNTEAFF.